This record covers a single TCR beta chain. V was pared by 2 bases and J by 5 bases, with 18 bases between. This CDR3 has 16 amino acids. CDR1 and CDR2 from the germline V gene are ENHRY and SYGVKD. The data belong to a study of blood T cell repertoires in COVID-19. Study context: Some COVID-19 samples were acute and others convalescent; all came from the United States, Italy and Spain. PBMCs, B-cell-depleted T cells, or T cells provided the cDNA or gDNA that made up the material.

Authors' data handling: Cell counts per sample came from amplifying reference gene primers. Profiling relied on immunoSEQ multiplex PCR, and the TCRdb table lists in-frame clones only, not all of them. V and J calls and clone size are copied from that table; D and trimming were computed from the DNA. The repertoire holds 65,000 to 90,000 clones, with roughly nine tenths as singletons. This sequence joins TRBV10-3 and TRBJ2-5, with D perhaps matching TRBD1 (6 bases). The sequence came from a man of 80 years or more with acute or convalescent COVID-19. Sample: peripheral blood. CDR3 in amino acids: CAISETVRQGMETQYF. In nucleotides, the CDR3 is TGTGCCATCAGTGAGACGGTCAGGCAGGGGATGGAGACCCAGTACTTC.